This T cell receptor beta chain came from a study of blood T cells in healthy people across ages (dated by TCRdb to the mid-2010s). Concerning the study at large: Template switching captured roughly one uniquely barcoded TCR beta cDNA molecule per two T cells in model experiments. Using deep sequencing normalized with unique cDNA molecular identifiers, the study measured how TCR beta repertoire diversity changes with age. Donors were grouped into four age groups: young (average 16 years), middle-aged (about 40), aged (about 60) and long-lived (over 80). Donors of different ages were randomly distributed across sequencing lanes to avoid experimental bias. The study analyzed two additional independent replicas of 1 million unique cDNA reads from the same blood draw for two donors, one aged 18 to 30 and one aged 80 or older.

From the cysteine through the phenylalanine, the CDR3 covers 14 amino acids. The entry retains the CDR3 DNA only, 42 bases that are in frame from base 1. From the germline V gene, CDR1 is SGHTA and CDR2 is FQGNSA. V was cut back by 2 bases and J by 8 bases, leaving a gap of 12 bases between them. Receptors were amplified or captured by 5' RACE. The data were produced on an Illumina HiSeq 2500. A second PCR of roughly 6 to 11 cycles was run with a J-beta primer mix and a sample-barcoded 5' primer. A template-switch 5' adaptor carrying 12 random nucleotides introduced a unique molecular identifier onto each TCR beta cDNA molecule. At least 3 million CDR3-containing paired-end reads were obtained from each sample. The Mint cDNA synthesis kit, primed by a TRBC-specific oligonucleotide, was used to synthesize first-strand cDNA from all RNA. After uracil-DNA glycosylase treatment, a first 18-cycle PCR used universal primers M1SS and BC2_uni_R on all cDNA. In the paper's pipeline: For normalization, 1 million high-quality reads, each with a distinct molecular identifier, were randomly selected from each sample. Reads with shared molecular identifiers were discarded instead of being binned into consensus sequences. MiTCR, with a Q25 quality threshold and the strictest error-elimination algorithm, was used for CDR3 identification, clonotype clustering and error correction. A nonparametric unseen species model with Euler transformation was used to estimate a lower bound on total TCR beta diversity. Using fastp trimming at Q25 and MiXCR clonotype assembly, TCRdb reanalyzed the public sequencing data and kept in-frame beta chains. One record per CDR3 amino acid sequence lists the most common genes and DNA. The V and J calls were not made by the authors but by TCRdb's processing. The sample yields 650,000 to 1,000,000 distinct CDR3 sequences; 30% to 45% were counted once. Over 10% of the sample belongs to the ten largest clones.

This clonotype came up a few times. Its antigen is unknown. Base-call qualities are not available, and no considerably larger clone is one nucleotide away. Results and caveats for the whole study, not just this receptor: Conclusive comparison of naive and antigen-experienced compartments was prevented by the profiling of bulk unsorted PBMCs. Because the CMV infection status of the donors was unknown, age-related changes in expanded clonotypes may potentially have been confounded. A strong correlation was found between observed TCR beta diversity and the percentage of naive T cells measured by flow cytometry. As age increased, observed TCR beta diversity per million T cells dropped in a roughly linear way, and a significant reduction was already evident by age 40. Compared with the aged group, the long-lived group had more naive CD4+ T cells, fewer expanded clones and increased TCR diversity, a pattern suggesting age selection. Estimates of total diversity based on one million sequenced T cells were considered lower bounds and underestimates.

Donors were 30 to 45 systemically healthy Caucasian individuals from Russia aged roughly 6 to 90 years. Each donor gave about 11 milliliters of peripheral blood, drawn into EDTA-treated Vacutainer tubes. Ficoll-Paque density-gradient centrifugation was used to isolate PBMCs, with at least 6 million per sample. Trizol reagent was used to extract total RNA from the PBMCs, yielding at least 6 micrograms per sample. The percentages of naive CD45RAhigh/CD27high T cells were determined by flow cytometry on a PBMC aliquot from every donor. The source of this sequence is a man in his late teens or twenties in good health. The chain was built from TRBV7-2 and TRBJ1-4; TRBD1 could be the D gene, as 5 bases match. The sample taken for sequencing was blood. The nucleotide sequence reads TGTGCCAGCAGCTTAACTTCGACAGTAGAAAAACTGTTTTTT. It codes for CASSLTSTVEKLFF. Extended through the reference TRBV7-2 and TRBJ1-4 proteins, this CDR3 yields the full variable domain: GAGVSQSPSNKVTEKGKDVELRCDPISGHTALYWYRQSLGQGLEFLIYFQGNSAPDKSGLPSDRFSAERTGGSVSTLTIQRTQQEDSAVYLCASSLTSTVEKLFFGSGTQLSVL.